The TCR beta chain described here comes from a study of T-cell memory formation after mild COVID-19. As for the study in general: TCR clusters were mostly donor specific.

TCRdb analysed the 5' RACE reads with MiXCR anew, one entry per CDR3 protein. This sample has about 81,000 distinct CDR3 sequences; approximately 25% occur once, and the top ten carry around 45%. This CDR3 region has 14 residues. Germline V gene sequence: CDR1 SGDLS, CDR2 YYNGEE. V lost 8 bases and J lost 5; bases outside the gene matches: 8. The chain recombines TRBV9 with TRBJ1-5, with TRBD1 identical over 9 bases. This TCR was recovered from a man between 18 and 35 years old who had mild COVID-19 (a few samples of this study predate the infection). Cell type and time point are not known. The sequencing input was PBMCs or a T cell subset sorted from them (not recorded which). Here the CDR3 DNA reads TGTGCCAGTGGAACCGGGACAGGGTATCAGCCCCAGCATTTT. This encodes CASGTGTGYQPQHF.